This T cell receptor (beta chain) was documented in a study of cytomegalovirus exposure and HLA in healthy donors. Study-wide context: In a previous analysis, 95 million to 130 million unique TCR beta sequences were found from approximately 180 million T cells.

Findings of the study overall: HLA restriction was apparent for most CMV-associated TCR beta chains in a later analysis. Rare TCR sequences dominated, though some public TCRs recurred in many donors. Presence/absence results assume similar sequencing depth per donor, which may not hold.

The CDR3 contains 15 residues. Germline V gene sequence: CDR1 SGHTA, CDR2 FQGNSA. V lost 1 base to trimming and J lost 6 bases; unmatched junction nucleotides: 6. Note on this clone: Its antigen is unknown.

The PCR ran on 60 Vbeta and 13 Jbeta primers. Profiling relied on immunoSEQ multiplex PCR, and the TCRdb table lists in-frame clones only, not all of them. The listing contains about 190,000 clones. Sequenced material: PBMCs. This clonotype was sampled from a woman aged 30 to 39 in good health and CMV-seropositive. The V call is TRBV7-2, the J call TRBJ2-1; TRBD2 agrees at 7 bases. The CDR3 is CASSLERGVCNEQFF. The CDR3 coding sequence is TGTGCCAGCAGCTTAGAACGGGGGGTGTGCAATGAGCAGTTCTTC.